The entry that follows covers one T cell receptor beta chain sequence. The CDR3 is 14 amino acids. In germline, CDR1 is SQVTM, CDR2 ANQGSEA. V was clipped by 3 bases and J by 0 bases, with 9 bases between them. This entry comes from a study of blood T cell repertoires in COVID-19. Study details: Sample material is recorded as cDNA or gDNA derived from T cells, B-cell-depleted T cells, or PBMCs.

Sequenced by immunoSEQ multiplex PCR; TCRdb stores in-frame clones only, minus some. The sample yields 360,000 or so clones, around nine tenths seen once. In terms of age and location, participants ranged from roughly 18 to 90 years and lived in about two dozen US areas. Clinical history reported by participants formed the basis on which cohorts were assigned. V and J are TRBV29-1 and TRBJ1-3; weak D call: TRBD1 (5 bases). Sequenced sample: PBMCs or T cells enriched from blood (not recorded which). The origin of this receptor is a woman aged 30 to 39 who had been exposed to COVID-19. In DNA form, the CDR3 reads TGCAGCGTTGATGTCGGGGGCTCTGGAAACACCATATATTTT. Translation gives CSVDVGGSGNTIYF.